These 32 T cell receptor beta chains were sequenced from one sample in a study of blood T cell repertoires in COVID-19. Some clones are missing from TCRdb's copy, which holds only in-frame ones; the method was immunoSEQ multiplex PCR. Of approximately 59,000 clones listed, approximately 83% were seen once; the top ten hold 3.5%. Sequencing was carried out using peripheral blood. All receptors come from a woman aged 80 or older with acute or convalescent COVID-19.

The chain links TRBV7-2 to TRBJ1-4; the match to TRBD1 covers 7 bases. Germline-derived CDR1 and CDR2 are SGHTA and FQGNSA. Trimming cost V 10 bases and J 0 bases; bases outside gene matches: 17. This CDR3 contains 18 residues. The CDR3 sequence: CAIKSQGGTTPTNEKLFF. The CDR3 region has the DNA TGTGCCATAAAATCCCAGGGGGGCACCACCCCAACTAATGAAAAACTGTTTTTT.

The V call is TRBV28, the J call TRBJ2-1, with D hard to call. Germline V CDR1 and CDR2: MDHEN, SYDVKM. The V end lost 4 bases, the J end lost 0 bases, and 10 bases lay between the germline ends. This CDR3 contains 15 residues. The CDR3 protein is CASSSIRSSYNEQFF. Written as DNA, the CDR3 is TGTGCCAGCAGTTCGATCCGTAGCTCCTACAATGAGCAGTTCTTC.

This clone was detected only once. The rearrangement links TRBV6-5 to TRBJ2-6; weak D call: TRBD1 (6 bases). Germline V gene sequence: CDR1 MNHEY, CDR2 SVGAGI. V was clipped by 6 bases and J by 2 bases, with 11 bases between them. The CDR3 spans 15 residues. The CDR3 DNA follows: TGTGCCAGCAGCTCTGACAGGCCTGGGGCCAACGTCCTGACTTTC. It specifies CASSSDRPGANVLTF.

This sequence joins TRBV29-1 and TRBJ1-2; D is uncertain. V was cut by 1 base and J by 5 bases, with 14 bases left in between. This CDR3 is 14 amino acids long. Germline V gives CDR1 SQVTM, CDR2 ANQGSEA. The CDR3 sequence: CSVEGQEEYYGYTF. CDR3 DNA: TGCAGCGTTGAAGGTCAGGAGGAATATTATGGCTACACCTTC.

The sample holds one count of this clone. The CDR3 DNA sequence: TGTGCCACCAGCAGAGGTTCGTTTGCAGGGGAACAAGATGAAGCTTTCTTT. It translates to CATSRGSFAGEQDEAFF. The chain combines TRBV15 with TRBJ1-1, with a weak D call TRBD1 (6 bases). The V and J ends lost 1 base and 7 bases respectively, with 22 bases between them. The CDR3 consists of 17 residues. Germline loops: CDR1 LNHNV, CDR2 YYDKDF (reference sequence).

This clone was seen a handful of times. The genes are TRBV27 and TRBJ1-1; perhaps TRBD1 as D (6 bases). Trimming left V 6 bases short and J 5 bases short, with 19 bases between. Germline values: CDR1 MNHEY, CDR2 SMNVEV (reference sequence). The CDR3 extends over 15 amino acids. This CDR3 is CASSERGGGMTEAFF. DNA for the CDR3: TGTGCCAGCAGCGAACGGGGAGGGGGAATGACTGAAGCTTTCTTT.

This chain links TRBV5-1 with TRBJ2-7, with 9 bases lining up with TRBD1. This CDR3 has 16 amino acids. Germline V gene sequence: CDR1 SGHRS, CDR2 YFSETQ. Unmatched junction bases numbered 11, after V lost 1 base and J lost 6 bases. CDR3 nucleotides: TGCGCCAGCAGCTTGAAGCCGGGACAGGGTTGGTTCGAGCAGTACTTC. This translates into CASSLKPGQGWFEQYF. The whole variable domain, remainder taken from reference TRBV5-1 and TRBJ2-7, is KAGVTQTPRYLIKTRGQQVTLSCSPISGHRSVSWYQQTPGQGLQFLFEYFSETQRNKGNFPGRFSGRQFSNSRSEMNVSTLELGDSALYLCASSLKPGQGWFEQYFGPGTRLTVT.

This chain connects TRBV6-2 or TRBV6-3 to TRBJ2-1; 11 bases are a match to TRBD2. Trimming removed 6 bases from V and 7 bases from J; junction bases left unmatched: 5. This CDR3 contains 14 residues. Germline values: CDR1 MNHEY, CDR2 SVGEGT. The CDR3 DNA reads as TGTGCCAGCAGCCGACTAGCGGGAAGGAATGAGCAGTTCTTC. It encodes CASSRLAGRNEQFF.

This clone appeared a single time. The chain has TRBV19 and TRBJ1-5, with 8 bases matching TRBD1. CDR1 is LNHDA, CDR2 SQIVND, per germline (reference sequence). The CDR3 is 14 residues long. J lost 4 bases, V lost 5 bases, and 4 bases had no gene match. Here the CDR3 DNA reads TGTGCCAGTAGTGAAGACAGGGGAAATCAGCCCCAGCATTTT. Translating gives CASSEDRGNQPQHF.

The chain uses TRBV7-2 and TRBJ2-1; the match to TRBD2 covers 8 bases. The CDR3 totals 15 residues. Germline V CDR1 and CDR2: SGHTA, FQGNSA. The ends lost 5 bases at V and 5 bases at J; junction bases unmatched: 8. DNA of the CDR3: TGTGCCAGCAGCCTACCGGGACTAGGGGACAATGAGCAGTTCTTC. It is translated as CASSLPGLGDNEQFF.

V gene TRBV5-1 combines with J gene TRBJ2-3, with TRBD2 matching 13 bases. The J segment lost 4 bases and the V segment lost 0 bases, leaving 5 bases of the junction unmatched. The CDR3 covers 17 residues. In germline, CDR1 is SGHRS, CDR2 YFSETQ. The CDR3 sequence is CASSLGSGLAGADTQYF. CDR3 nucleotide sequence: TGCGCCAGCAGCTTGGGGTCCGGACTAGCGGGAGCAGATACGCAGTATTTT.

This clone has just one count. This chain connects TRBV7-9 to TRBJ1-2; the match to TRBD1 covers 7 bases. CDR3 size: 13 residues. V shed 3 bases, J shed 5 bases, and the junction held 3 bases outside the gene matches. CDR1 SEHNR and CDR2 FQNEAQ come from the germline V gene (reference sequence). CDR3 bases: TGTGCCAGCAGCTTGGGACAGATGTATGGCTACACCTTC. This translates into CASSLGQMYGYTF.

CDR3 protein: CASTPWASNTGELFF. CDR3 bases: TGTGCCAGCACCCCGTGGGCTTCGAACACCGGGGAGCTGTTTTTT. The rearrangement links TRBV7-6 to TRBJ2-2; D not certain. V lost 7 bases and J lost 0, with 12 bases in between. The germline CDR1 and CDR2 sequences are SGHVS and FNYEAQ. The length of the CDR3 is 15 residues.

The V gene is TRBV28, the J gene TRBJ1-2, with TRBD1 matching 9 bases. CDR1 is MDHEN and CDR2 is SYDVKM in the germline V gene. The CDR3 loop spans 16 amino acids. V shed 6 bases and J 6 bases; nucleotides not matched to a gene: 14. CDR3 in amino acids: CASSTGQGIVSDGYTF. The DNA of the CDR3 is TGTGCCAGCAGCACAGGACAGGGGATCGTCTCCGATGGCTACACCTTC.

The rearrangement uses TRBV11-2 and TRBJ1-4, with a tentative D call TRBD1 (5 bases). Germline CDR1 reads SGHAT; CDR2 reads FQNNGV. V shed 3 bases and J shed 2 bases, with 16 bases lying between them. The CDR3 is 17 amino acids. CDR3 sequence (DNA): TGTGCCAGCAGCTTGAGGGCTTTTCGGGGGACTAATGAAAAACTGTTTTTT. Encoded protein: CASSLRAFRGTNEKLFF. The full variable domain, with the rest looked up from reference TRBV11-2 and TRBJ1-4, is EAGVAQSPRYKIIEKRQSVAFWCNPISGHATLYWYQQILGQGPKLLIQFQNNGVVDDSQLPKDRFSAERLKGVDSTLKIQPAKLEDSAVYLCASSLRAFRGTNEKLFFGSGTQLSVL.

The rearrangement links TRBV7-9 to TRBJ2-5; 7 bases line up with TRBD1. CDR3 length: 14 residues. Trimming at V came to 5 bases and at J to 2 bases, leaving 5 bases not matched to a gene. Germline loops: CDR1 SEHNR, CDR2 FQNEAQ (reference sequence). The CDR3 DNA follows: TGTGCCAGCAGCCGAGGACAGGATCAAGAGACCCAGTACTTC. Its translation: CASSRGQDQETQYF.

The rearrangement uses TRBV5-8 and TRBJ1-5, with D unclear. From germline, CDR1 is SGHTS and CDR2 YDEGEE. Trimming took off 2 bases at V and 9 bases at J, with 9 bases between the two ends. CDR3 length: 12 amino acids. Here the CDR3 DNA reads TGTGCCAGCAGCTTTGGAGGACGGCCCCAGCATTTT. It is translated as CASSFGGRPQHF.

The chain carries TRBV7-9 and TRBJ2-6; perhaps TRBD1 as D (5 bases). The CDR3 length is 16 residues. Deletions cut 1 base from V and 2 bases from J, with 9 bases between. Germline V gene sequence: CDR1 SEHNR, CDR2 FQNEAQ (reference sequence). The CDR3 here is CASSLGGTAGANVLTF. The CDR3 region has the DNA TGTGCCAGCAGCTTAGGGGGCACGGCTGGGGCCAACGTCCTGACTTTC.

The genes are TRBV7-9 and TRBJ1-4, with a weak D call TRBD1 (6 bases). CDR3 size: 14 residues. Trimming stripped 4 bases from V and 8 bases from J, with 14 bases between. Germline CDR1 is SEHNR and CDR2 is FQNEAQ (reference sequence). Here the CDR3 DNA reads TGTGCCAGCAGCTCGAGACAGGTTGACGAAAAACTGTTTTTT. Translating it yields CASSSRQVDEKLFF.

About this clone itself: No DNA is shown, since the ends of the CDR3 on it are uncertain; the CDR3 is the one TCRdb lists. The V gene is TRBV14, the J gene TRBJ1-2; TRBD1, the table's D call, lacks a check against the DNA. From germline, CDR1 is SGHDN and CDR2 FVKESK. The CDR3 is made up of 13 amino acids, end residues included. The CDR3 sequence is CASSQVGRGSFTF.

This chain connects TRBV11-3 to TRBJ2-1; D gene uncertain. The CDR3 consists of 16 residues. The germline V gene has CDR1 SGHNT and CDR2 YENEEA. Trimming cost V 11 bases and J 0 bases, with 20 bases left between them. The CDR3 loop reads CAEPKRSKSSYNEQFF. The CDR3 DNA follows: TGTGCCGAGCCAAAACGGAGTAAAAGCTCCTACAATGAGCAGTTCTTC.

DNA of the CDR3: TGTGCCAGCAGTGCCGCCTCACTAGCGGGGGCGGGGGAGCAGTTCTTC. This encodes CASSAASLAGAGEQFF. The chain recombines TRBV2 with TRBJ2-1; TRBD2 agrees at 11 bases. Germline V gene sequence: CDR1 SNHLY, CDR2 FYNNEI. The CDR3 is 16 amino acids. V gave up 4 bases and J gave up 10 bases; unmatched junction bases: 12.

The J gene is TRBJ1-6, the V gene TRBV5-6; D is possibly TRBD1 (6 bases). V lost 0 bases and J 4 bases, leaving 14 bases between the germline ends. This CDR3 is built from 17 residues. The V gene's germline CDR1 is SGHDT and CDR2 YYEEEE. CDR3 sequence: CASSLDGGRGYNSPLHF. CDR3 DNA: TGTGCCAGCAGCTTGGATGGGGGCCGAGGTTATAATTCACCCCTCCACTTT.

The genes are TRBV9 and TRBJ2-1; 9 bases map to TRBD2. Germline V CDR1 and CDR2: SGDLS, YYNGEE. V shed 4 bases, J shed 8 bases, and the junction held 13 bases outside the gene matches. The CDR3 has 16 amino acids. CDR3 coding DNA: TGTGCCAGCAGCTTATTAGCGGGAGCAGGGTCGGATGAGCAGTTCTTC. Protein: CASSLLAGAGSDEQFF.

The genes are TRBV2 and TRBJ1-1; D is possibly TRBD1 (6 bases). The germline V and J ends were trimmed by 0 bases and 1 base, with 12 bases remaining between them. The CDR3 extends over 16 amino acids. Germline values: CDR1 SNHLY, CDR2 FYNNEI. As DNA, the CDR3 is TGTGCCAGCAGTGAAGCGCTGGGACACGAGAACACTGAAGCTTTCTTT. Its translation: CASSEALGHENTEAFF.

This clone is a singleton in its sample. The chain is built from TRBV9 and TRBJ2-1; 11 bases align to TRBD2. Germline assignment: CDR1 SGDLS and CDR2 YYNGEE. V gave up 2 bases and J gave up 5 bases; unmatched junction bases: 6. This CDR3 comprises 16 residues. Here the CDR3 reads CASSVALAGGNNEQFF. The CDR3 nucleotides read TGTGCCAGCAGCGTTGCCCTAGCGGGGGGTAACAATGAGCAGTTCTTC.

J is TRBJ2-7 and V is TRBV6-5; TRBD2 might be the D (6 bases). CDR1 and CDR2 (germline): MNHEY, SVGAGI. The V gene lost 4 bases and the J gene lost 5 bases, with 18 bases spanning the gap. The CDR3 sequence is 15 residues long. This chain's CDR3 is CASSSEGIAFDEQYF. DNA of the CDR3: TGTGCCAGCAGTTCGGAGGGCATAGCCTTCGACGAGCAGTACTTC.

This clone occurred once. This chain joins TRBV18 and TRBJ2-3; no definite D call. V was cut by 4 bases and J by 0 bases, with 8 bases left in between. The CDR3 spans 14 residues. Germline loops: CDR1 KGHSH, CDR2 LQKENI. This CDR3 is CASSLGSSTDTQYF. The CDR3 region has the DNA TGTGCCAGCTCACTCGGGTCTAGCACAGATACGCAGTATTTT. The full variable domain, with the rest looked up from reference TRBV18 and TRBJ2-3, is NAGVMQNPRHLVRRRGQEARLRCSPMKGHSHVYWYRQLPEEGLKFMVYLQKENIIDESGMPKERFSAEFPKEGPSILRIQQVVRGDSAAYFCASSLGSSTDTQYFGPGTRLTVL.

This chain joins TRBV25-1 and TRBJ1-3; D unclear. The CDR3 runs to 13 residues. Germline CDR1 and CDR2: MGHDK and SYGVNS. The V end was cut by 6 bases, the J end by 0 bases, with 6 bases between. CDR3 DNA: TGTGCCAGCAGGTCCTTCTCTGGAAACACCATATATTTT. Its protein is CASRSFSGNTIYF.

The CDR3 spells CASSPREGWRGDGYTF. CDR3 DNA sequence: TGTGCCAGCAGCCCTCGGGAGGGGTGGCGTGGGGATGGCTACACCTTC. V gene TRBV3-1 (or the pseudogene TRBV3-2) combines with J gene TRBJ1-2; D is possibly TRBD1 (5 bases). The CDR3 extends over 16 amino acids. V lost 4 bases and J 6 bases, leaving 21 bases between the germline ends. Germline V gene sequence: CDR1 LGHDT, CDR2 YNNKEL (reference sequence).

The V gene is TRBV7-3, the J gene TRBJ2-1; TRBD2 aligns across 8 bases. V shed 0 bases, J shed 3 bases, and the junction held 1 base outside the gene matches. The CDR3 extends over 15 amino acids. CDR1 is SGHTA and CDR2 is FQGTGA in the germline V gene. The CDR3 sequence: CASSLTSGVYNEQFF. CDR3 sequence (DNA): TGTGCCAGCAGCTTAACTAGCGGGGTCTACAATGAGCAGTTCTTC.

J is TRBJ2-1 and V is TRBV30; 10 nucleotides agree with TRBD2. The germline gives CDR1 GTSNPN, CDR2 SVGIG (reference sequence). The trim removed 7 bases at V and 5 bases at J, leaving 11 bases unmatched. The CDR3 covers 15 residues. Written as DNA, the CDR3 is TGTGCCTTGATCACCCTAGCGGGAGAGAACAATGAGCAGTTCTTC. This codes for CALITLAGENNEQFF.